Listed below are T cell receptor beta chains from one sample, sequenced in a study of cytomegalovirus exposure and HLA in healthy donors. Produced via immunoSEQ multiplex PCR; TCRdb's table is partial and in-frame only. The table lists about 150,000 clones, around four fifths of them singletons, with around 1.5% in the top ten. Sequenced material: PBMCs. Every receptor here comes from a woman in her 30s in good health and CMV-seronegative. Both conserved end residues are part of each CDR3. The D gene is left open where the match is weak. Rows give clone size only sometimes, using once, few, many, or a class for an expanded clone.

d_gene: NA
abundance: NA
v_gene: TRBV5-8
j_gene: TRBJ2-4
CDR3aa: CASSFGTKKNIQYF
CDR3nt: TGTGCCAGCAGCTTCGGGACAAAAAAAAACATTCAGTACTTC

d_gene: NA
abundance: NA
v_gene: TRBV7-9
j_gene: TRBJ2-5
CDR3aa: CASTSDQETQYF
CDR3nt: TGTGCGAGCACCAGCGATCAAGAGACCCAGTACTTC

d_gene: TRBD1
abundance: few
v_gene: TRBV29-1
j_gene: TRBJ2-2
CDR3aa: CSVGQGTGELFF
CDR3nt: TGCAGCGTTGGACAGGGCACCGGGGAGCTGTTTTTT

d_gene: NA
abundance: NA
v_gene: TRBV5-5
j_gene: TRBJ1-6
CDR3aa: CASSLGGRDNSPLHF
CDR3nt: TGTGCCAGCAGCTTGGGTGGCAGGGATAATTCACCCCTCCACTTT

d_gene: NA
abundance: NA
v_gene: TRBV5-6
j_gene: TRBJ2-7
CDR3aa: CASSFSGVAYEQYF
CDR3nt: TGTGCCAGCAGCTTTTCAGGTGTTGCCTACGAGCAGTACTTC

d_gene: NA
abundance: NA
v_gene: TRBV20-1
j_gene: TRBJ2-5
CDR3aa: CSAGLLEAQYF
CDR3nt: TGCAGTGCTGGACTCCTGGAGGCCCAGTACTTC

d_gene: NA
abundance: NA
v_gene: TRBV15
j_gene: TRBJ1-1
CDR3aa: CATSRSSGNTEAFF
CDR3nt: TGTGCCACCAGCAGATCTTCAGGGAACACTGAAGCTTTCTTT

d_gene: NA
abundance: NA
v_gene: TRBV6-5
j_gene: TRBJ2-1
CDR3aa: CASSYFQDWVQNEQFF
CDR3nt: TGTGCCAGCAGTTACTTTCAGGACTGGGTCCAAAATGAGCAGTTCTTC

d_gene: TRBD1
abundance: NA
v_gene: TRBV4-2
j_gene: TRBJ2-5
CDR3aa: CASSQDTTGAQETQYF
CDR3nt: TGTGCCAGCAGCCAAGATACGACAGGGGCCCAAGAGACCCAGTACTTC

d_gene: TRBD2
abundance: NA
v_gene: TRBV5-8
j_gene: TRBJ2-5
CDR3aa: CASSLSASGGAPAWETQYF
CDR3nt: TGTGCCAGCAGCTTGTCGGCTAGCGGGGGGGCCCCTGCCTGGGAGACCCAGTACTTC

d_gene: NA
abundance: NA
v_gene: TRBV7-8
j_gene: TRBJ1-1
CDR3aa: CASSFSHINTEAFF
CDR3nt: TGTGCCAGCAGCTTCAGTCACATTAACACTGAAGCTTTCTTT

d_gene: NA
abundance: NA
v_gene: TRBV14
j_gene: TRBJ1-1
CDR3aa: CASSHGRGAEAFF
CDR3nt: TGTGCCAGCAGCCATGGGAGGGGGGCTGAAGCTTTCTTT

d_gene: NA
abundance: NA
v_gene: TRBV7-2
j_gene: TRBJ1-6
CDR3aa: CASSLLGLNSPLHF
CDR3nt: TGTGCCAGCAGCTTACTGGGACTGAATTCACCCCTCCACTTT

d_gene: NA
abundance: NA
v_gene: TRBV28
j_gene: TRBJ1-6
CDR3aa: CASSLGHSSYNSPLHF
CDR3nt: TGTGCCAGCTCTCTGGGACACAGCTCCTATAATTCACCCCTCCACTTT

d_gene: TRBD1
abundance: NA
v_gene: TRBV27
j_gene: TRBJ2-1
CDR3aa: CASSPLGTGVNEQFF
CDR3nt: TGTGCCAGCAGTCCTCTTGGGACAGGGGTCAATGAGCAGTTCTTC

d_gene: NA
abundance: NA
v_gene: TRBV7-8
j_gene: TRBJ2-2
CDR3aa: CASSWVRAHRELFF
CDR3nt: TGTGCCAGCAGCTGGGTCAGGGCCCACCGGGAGCTGTTTTTT

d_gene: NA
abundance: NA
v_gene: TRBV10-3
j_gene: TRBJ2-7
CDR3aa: CAISGVGAPNSYEQYF
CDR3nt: TGTGCCATCAGTGGAGTGGGGGCGCCAAACTCCTACGAGCAGTACTTC

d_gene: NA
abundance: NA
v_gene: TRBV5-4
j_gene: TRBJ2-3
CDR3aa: CASSGGRGATDTQYF
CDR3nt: TGTGCCAGCAGCGGGGGCCGGGGGGCTACAGATACGCAGTATTTT

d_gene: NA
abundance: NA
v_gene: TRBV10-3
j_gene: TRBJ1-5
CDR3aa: CAISEFLSSNQPQHF
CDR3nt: TGTGCCATCAGTGAGTTCCTATCAAGCAATCAGCCCCAGCATTTT

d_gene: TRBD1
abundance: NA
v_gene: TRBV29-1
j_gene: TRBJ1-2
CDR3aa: CSVDLQGADYGYTF
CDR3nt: TGCAGCGTTGATCTACAGGGGGCGGACTATGGCTACACCTTC

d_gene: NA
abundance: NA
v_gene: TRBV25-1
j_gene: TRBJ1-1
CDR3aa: CASSEARGPNTEAFF
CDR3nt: TGTGCCAGCAGTGAAGCCAGGGGACCGAACACTGAAGCTTTCTTT

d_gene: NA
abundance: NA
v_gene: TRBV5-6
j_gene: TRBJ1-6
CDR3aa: CASSLGQNTYNSPLHF
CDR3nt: TGTGCCAGCAGCTTGGGACAGAACACCTATAATTCACCCCTCCACTTT